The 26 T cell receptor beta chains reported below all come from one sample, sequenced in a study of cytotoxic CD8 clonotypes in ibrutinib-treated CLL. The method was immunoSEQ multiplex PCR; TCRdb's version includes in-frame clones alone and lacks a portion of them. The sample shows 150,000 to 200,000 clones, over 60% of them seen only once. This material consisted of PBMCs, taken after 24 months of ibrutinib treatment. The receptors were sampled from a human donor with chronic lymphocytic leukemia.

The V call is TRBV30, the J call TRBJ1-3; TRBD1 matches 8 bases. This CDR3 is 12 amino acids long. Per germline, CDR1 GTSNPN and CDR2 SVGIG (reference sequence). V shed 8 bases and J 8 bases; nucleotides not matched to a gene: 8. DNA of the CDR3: TGTGCCGCCCCTGGACAGGGTTACACCATATATTTT. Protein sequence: CAAPGQGYTIYF. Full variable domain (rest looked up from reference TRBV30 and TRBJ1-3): SQTIHQWPATLVQPVGSPLSLECTVEGTSNPNLYWYRQAAGRGLQLLFYSVGIGQISSEVPQNLSASRPQDRQFILSSKKLLLSDSGFYLCAAPGQGYTIYFGEGSWLTVV.

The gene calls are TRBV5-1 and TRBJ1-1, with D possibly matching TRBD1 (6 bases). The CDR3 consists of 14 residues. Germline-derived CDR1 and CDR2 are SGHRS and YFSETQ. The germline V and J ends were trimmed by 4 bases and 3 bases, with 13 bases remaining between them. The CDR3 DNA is TGCGCCAGCAGCATACAGGGTCGGGACACTGAAGCTTTCTTT. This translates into CASSIQGRDTEAFF.

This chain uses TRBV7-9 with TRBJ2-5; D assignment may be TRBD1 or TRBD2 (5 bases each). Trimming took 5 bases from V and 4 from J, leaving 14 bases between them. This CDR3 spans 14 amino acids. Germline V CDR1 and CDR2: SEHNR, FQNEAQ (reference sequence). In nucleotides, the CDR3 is TGTGCCAGCAGCCCCCGGGGACGGCGAGAGACCCAGTACTTC. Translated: CASSPRGRRETQYF.

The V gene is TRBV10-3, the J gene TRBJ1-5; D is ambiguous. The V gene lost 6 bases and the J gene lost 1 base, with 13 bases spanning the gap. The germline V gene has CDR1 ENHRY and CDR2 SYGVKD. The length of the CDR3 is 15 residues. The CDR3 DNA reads TGTGCCATCAGCGCGACCGCCCAAAGCAATCAGCCCCAGCATTTT. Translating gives CAISATAQSNQPQHF.

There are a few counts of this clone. CDR3 sequence: CASSEGNIQYF. The CDR3 DNA sequence: TGCGCCAGCAGTGAGGGAAACATTCAGTACTTC. The chain combines TRBV10-2 with TRBJ2-4; D call uncertain. CDR1 and CDR2 from the germline V gene are WSHSY and SAAADI. This CDR3 contains 11 residues. V dropped 2 bases and J dropped 6 bases, with 2 bases sitting between them.

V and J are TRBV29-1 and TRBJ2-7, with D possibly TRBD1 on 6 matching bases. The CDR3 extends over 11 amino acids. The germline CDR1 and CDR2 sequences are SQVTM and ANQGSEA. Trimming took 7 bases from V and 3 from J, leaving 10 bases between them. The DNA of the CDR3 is TGCAGCGCGACAGGATACTACGAGCAGTACTTC. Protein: CSATGYYEQYF.

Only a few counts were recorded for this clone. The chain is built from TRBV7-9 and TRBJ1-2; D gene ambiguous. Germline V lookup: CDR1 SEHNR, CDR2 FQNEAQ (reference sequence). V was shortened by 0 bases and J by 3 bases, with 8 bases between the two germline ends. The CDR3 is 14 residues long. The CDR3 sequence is CASSLARADYGYTF. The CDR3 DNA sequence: TGTGCCAGCAGCTTAGCGCGGGCAGACTATGGCTACACCTTC.

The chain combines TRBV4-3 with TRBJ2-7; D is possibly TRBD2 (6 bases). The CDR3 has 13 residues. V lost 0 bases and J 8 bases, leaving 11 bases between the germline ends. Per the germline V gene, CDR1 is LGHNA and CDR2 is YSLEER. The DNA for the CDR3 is TGCGCCAGCAGCCAAGAACGAGGAGGGAAGCAGTACTTC. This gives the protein CASSQERGGKQYF.

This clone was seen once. CDR3 in DNA: TGTGCCAGCAGTGATAGGACTAGCGGTATCTCCTACGAGCAGTACTTC. This sequence encodes CASSDRTSGISYEQYF. V is TRBV6-1 and J is TRBJ2-7; 10 nucleotides line up with TRBD2. The CDR3 sequence is 16 residues long. Germline values: CDR1 MNHNS, CDR2 SASEGT. Germline trimming cut 3 bases from V and 0 bases from J; bases unmatched to any gene: 5.

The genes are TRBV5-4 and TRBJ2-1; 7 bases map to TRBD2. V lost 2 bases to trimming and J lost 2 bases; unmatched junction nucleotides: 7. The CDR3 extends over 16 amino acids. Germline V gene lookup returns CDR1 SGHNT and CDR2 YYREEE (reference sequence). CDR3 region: CASSFMASGAYNEQFF. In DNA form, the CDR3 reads TGTGCCAGCAGCTTTATGGCTAGCGGAGCCTACAATGAGCAGTTCTTC.

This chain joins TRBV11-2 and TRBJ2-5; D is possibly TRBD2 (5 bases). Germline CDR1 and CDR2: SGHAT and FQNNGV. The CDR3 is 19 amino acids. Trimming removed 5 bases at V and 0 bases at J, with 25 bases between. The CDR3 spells CASSRKRTAGGLYQETQYF. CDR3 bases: TGTGCCAGCAGCCGCAAACGGACTGCCGGTGGACTGTACCAAGAGACCCAGTACTTC.

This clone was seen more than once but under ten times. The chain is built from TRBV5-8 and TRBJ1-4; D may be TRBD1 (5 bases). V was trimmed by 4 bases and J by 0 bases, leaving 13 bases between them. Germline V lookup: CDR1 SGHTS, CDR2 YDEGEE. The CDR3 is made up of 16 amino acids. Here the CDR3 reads CASSLVGGATNEKLFF. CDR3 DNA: TGTGCCAGCAGCCTGGTTGGGGGAGCAACTAATGAAAAACTGTTTTTT.

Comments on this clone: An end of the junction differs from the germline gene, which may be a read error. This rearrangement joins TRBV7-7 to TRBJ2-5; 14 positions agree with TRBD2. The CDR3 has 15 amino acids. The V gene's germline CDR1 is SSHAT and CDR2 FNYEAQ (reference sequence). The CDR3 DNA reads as TGTGCTAGCAGCCGAGGACTAGCGGGAGGAGAGACCCAGTACTTC. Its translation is CASSRGLAGGETQYF.

In DNA, the CDR3 is TGTGCCAGCAGCCCTCGTTTCCTCCGCACAGATACGCAGTATTTT. This sequence encodes CASSPRFLRTDTQYF. The V and J genes are TRBV9 and TRBJ2-3, with no clear D. Deletions cut 4 bases from V and 1 base from J, with 13 bases between. The CDR3 is 15 residues long. Looked up from germline, CDR1 is SGDLS and CDR2 is YYNGEE.

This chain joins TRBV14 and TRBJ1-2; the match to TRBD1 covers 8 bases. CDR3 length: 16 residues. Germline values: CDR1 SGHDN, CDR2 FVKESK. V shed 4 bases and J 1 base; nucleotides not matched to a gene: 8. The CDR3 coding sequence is TGTGCCAGCAGCCTCCGGACAGGGTCGTTTAACTATGGCTACACCTTC. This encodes CASSLRTGSFNYGYTF.

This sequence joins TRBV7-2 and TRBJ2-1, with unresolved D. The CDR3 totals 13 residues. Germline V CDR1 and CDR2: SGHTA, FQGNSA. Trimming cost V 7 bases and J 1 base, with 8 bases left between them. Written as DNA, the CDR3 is TGTGCCAGCAAGCTCCCTTCCTACAATGAGCAGTTCTTC. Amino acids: CASKLPSYNEQFF.

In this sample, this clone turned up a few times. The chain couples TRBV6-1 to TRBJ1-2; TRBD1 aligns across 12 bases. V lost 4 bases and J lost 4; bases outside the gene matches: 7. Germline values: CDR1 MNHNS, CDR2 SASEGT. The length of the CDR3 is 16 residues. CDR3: CASSAPGQGAGYGYTF. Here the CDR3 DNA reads TGTGCCAGCAGTGCTCCGGGACAGGGGGCTGGCTATGGCTACACCTTC.

The CDR3 sequence is CATSRDGAFNQPQHF. CDR3 sequence (DNA): TGTGCCACCAGCAGAGACGGGGCTTTCAATCAGCCCCAGCATTTT. This sequence joins TRBV15 and TRBJ1-5; D possibly corresponds to TRBD1 (5 bases). Trimming left V 0 bases short and J 3 bases short, with 9 bases between. The CDR3 consists of 15 residues. Germline CDR1 reads LNHNV; CDR2 reads YYDKDF (reference sequence).

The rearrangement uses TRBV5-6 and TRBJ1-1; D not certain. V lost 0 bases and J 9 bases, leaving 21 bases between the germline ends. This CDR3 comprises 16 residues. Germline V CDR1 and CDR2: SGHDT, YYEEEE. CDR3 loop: CASSLARTSQRRKAFF. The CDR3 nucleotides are TGTGCCAGCAGCTTGGCGAGGACTTCCCAACGGAGAAAAGCTTTCTTT.

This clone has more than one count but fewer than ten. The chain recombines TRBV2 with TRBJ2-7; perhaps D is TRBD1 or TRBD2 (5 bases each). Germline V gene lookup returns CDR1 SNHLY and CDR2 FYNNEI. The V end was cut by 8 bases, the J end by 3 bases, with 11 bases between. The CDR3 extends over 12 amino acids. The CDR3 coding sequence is TGTGCCAGCTCCGGGGCTATCTACGAGCAGTACTTC. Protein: CASSGAIYEQYF.

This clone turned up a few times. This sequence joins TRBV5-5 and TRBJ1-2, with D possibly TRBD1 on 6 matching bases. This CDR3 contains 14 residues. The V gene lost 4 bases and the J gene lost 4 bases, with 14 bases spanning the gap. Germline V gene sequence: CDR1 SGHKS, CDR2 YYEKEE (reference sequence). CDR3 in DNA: TGTGCCAGCAGCCCGGGACACAACTTCTATGGCTACACCTTC. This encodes CASSPGHNFYGYTF.

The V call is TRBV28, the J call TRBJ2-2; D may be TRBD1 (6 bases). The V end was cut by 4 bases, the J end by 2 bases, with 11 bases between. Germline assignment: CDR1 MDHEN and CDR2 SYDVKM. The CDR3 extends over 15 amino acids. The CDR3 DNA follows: TGTGCCAGCAGTTCCGGGACACCTAACACCGGGGAGCTGTTTTTT. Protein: CASSSGTPNTGELFF.

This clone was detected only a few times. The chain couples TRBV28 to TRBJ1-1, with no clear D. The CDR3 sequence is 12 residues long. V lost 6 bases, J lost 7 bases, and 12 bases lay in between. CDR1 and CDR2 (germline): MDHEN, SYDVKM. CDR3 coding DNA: TGTGCCAGCAGGCCCGGGGAGTATGAAGCTTTCTTT. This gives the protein CASRPGEYEAFF.

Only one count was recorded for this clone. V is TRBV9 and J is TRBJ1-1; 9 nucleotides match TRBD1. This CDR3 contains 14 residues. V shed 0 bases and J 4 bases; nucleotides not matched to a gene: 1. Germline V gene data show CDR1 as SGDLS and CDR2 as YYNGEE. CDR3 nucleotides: TGTGCCAGCAGCGTAGTGGGACAGGGCACTGAAGCTTTCTTT. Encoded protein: CASSVVGQGTEAFF.

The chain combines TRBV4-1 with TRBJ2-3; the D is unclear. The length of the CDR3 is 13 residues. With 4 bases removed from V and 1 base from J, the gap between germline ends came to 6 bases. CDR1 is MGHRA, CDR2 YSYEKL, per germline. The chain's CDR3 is CASSLYRTDTQYF. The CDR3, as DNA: TGCGCCAGCAGCCTGTACCGCACAGATACGCAGTATTTT.

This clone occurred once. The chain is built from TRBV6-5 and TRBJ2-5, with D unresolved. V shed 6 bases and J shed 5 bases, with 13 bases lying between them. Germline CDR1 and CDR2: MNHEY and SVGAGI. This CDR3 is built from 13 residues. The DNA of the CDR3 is TGTGCCAGCAGGGTACTACCCCAGGAGACCCAGTACTTC. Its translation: CASRVLPQETQYF.